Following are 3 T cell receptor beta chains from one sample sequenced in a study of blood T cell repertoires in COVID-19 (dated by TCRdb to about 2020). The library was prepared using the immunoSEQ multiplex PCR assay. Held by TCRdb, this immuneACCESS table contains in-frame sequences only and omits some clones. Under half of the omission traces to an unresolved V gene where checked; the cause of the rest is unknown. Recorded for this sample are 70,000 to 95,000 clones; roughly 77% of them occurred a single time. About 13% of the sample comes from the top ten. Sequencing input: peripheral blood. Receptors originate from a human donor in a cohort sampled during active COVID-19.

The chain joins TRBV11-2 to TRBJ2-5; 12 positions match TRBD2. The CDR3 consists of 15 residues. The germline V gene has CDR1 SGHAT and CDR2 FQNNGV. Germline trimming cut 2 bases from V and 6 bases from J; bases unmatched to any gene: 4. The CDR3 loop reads CASSLRLAGVQTQYF. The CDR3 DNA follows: TGTGCCAGCAGCTTACGACTAGCGGGGGTACAGACCCAGTACTTC. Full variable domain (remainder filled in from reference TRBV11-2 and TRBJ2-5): EAGVAQSPRYKIIEKRQSVAFWCNPISGHATLYWYQQILGQGPKLLIQFQNNGVVDDSQLPKDRFSAERLKGVDSTLKIQPAKLEDSAVYLCASSLRLAGVQTQYFGPGTRLLVL.

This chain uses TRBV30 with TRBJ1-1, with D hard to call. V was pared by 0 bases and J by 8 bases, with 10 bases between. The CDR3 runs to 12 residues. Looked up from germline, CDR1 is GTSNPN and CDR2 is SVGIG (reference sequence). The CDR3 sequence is CAWSVWEGEAFF. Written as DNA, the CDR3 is TGTGCCTGGAGTGTATGGGAGGGCGAAGCTTTCTTT.

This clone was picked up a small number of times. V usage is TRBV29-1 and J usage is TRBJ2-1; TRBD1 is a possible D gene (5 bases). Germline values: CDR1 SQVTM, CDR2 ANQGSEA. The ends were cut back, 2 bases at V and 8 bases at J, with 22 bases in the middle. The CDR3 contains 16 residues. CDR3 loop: CSVEKGFRAIRDEQFF. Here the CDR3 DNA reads TGCAGCGTTGAAAAGGGTTTCAGGGCAATTCGCGATGAGCAGTTCTTC.